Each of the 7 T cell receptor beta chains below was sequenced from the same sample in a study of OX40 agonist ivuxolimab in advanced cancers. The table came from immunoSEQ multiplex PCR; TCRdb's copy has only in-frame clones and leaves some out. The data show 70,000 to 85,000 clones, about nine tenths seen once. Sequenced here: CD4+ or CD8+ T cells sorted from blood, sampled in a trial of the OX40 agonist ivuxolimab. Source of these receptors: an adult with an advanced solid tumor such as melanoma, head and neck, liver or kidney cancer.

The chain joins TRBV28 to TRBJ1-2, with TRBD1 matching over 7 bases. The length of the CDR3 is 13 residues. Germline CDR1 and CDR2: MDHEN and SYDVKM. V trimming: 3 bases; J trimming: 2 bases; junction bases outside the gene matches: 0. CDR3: CASSLDRNYGYTF. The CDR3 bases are TGTGCCAGCAGTTTGGACAGGAACTATGGCTACACCTTC.

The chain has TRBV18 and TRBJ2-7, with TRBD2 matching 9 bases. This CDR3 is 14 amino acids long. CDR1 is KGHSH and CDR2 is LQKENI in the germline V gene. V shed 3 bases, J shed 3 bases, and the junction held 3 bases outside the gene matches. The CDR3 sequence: CASSPLLAGYEQYF. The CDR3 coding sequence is TGTGCCAGCTCACCCTTACTAGCGGGCTACGAGCAGTACTTC. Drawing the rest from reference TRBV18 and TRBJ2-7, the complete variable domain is NAGVMQNPRHLVRRRGQEARLRCSPMKGHSHVYWYRQLPEEGLKFMVYLQKENIIDESGMPKERFSAEFPKEGPSILRIQQVVRGDSAAYFCASSPLLAGYEQYFGPGTRLTVT.

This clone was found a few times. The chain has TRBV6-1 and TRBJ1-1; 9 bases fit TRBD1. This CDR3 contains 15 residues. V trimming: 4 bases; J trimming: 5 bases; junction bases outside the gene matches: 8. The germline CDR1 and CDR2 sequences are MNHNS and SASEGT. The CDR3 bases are TGTGCCAGCAGTGCTAAACAGGGGGCGAGGACTGAAGCTTTCTTT. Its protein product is CASSAKQGARTEAFF.

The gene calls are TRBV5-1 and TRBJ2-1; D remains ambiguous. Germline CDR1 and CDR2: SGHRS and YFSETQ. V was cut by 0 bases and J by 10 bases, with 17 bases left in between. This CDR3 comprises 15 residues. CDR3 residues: CASSLGSAKQPEQFF. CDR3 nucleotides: TGCGCCAGCAGCTTGGGGTCCGCGAAGCAACCAGAGCAGTTCTTC.

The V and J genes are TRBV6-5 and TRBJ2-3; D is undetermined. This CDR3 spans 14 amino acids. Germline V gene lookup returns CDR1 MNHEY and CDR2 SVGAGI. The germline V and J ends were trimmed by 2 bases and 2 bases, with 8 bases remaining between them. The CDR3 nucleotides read TGTGCCAGCAGTTACAGGGCGAACACAGATACGCAGTATTTT. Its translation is CASSYRANTDTQYF.

The DNA for the CDR3 is TGTGCCAGCAGTGAAGTCGGGTCCGACTTACAGCCCCAGCATTTT. It yields the protein CASSEVGSDLQPQHF. This sequence joins TRBV6-1 and TRBJ1-5; D is unclear. The CDR3 runs 15 residues. Germline CDR1 and CDR2: MNHNS and SASEGT. Trimming took 1 base from V and 7 from J, leaving 14 bases between them.

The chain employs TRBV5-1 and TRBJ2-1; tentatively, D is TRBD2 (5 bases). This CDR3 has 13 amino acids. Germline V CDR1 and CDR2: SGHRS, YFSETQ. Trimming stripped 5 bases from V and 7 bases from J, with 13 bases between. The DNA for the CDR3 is TGCGCCAGCAGAGCGGACTGGAGTAATGAGCAGTTCTTC. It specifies CASRADWSNEQFF.